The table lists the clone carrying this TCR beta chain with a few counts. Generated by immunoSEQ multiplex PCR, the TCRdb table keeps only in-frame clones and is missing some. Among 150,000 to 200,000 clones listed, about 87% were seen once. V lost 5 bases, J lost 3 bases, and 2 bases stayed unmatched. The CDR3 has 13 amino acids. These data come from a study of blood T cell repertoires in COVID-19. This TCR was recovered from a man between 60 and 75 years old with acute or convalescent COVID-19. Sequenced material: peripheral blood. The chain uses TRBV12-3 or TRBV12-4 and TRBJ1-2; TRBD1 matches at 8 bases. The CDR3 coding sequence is TGTGCCAGCAGTACAGGGGGGGACTATGGCTACACCTTC. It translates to CASSTGGDYGYTF.